A selection of T cell receptor beta chains follows, all from one sample in a study of regulatory T cells in long-lasting Graves disease. TCRdb analysed the multiplex PCR reads with MiXCR anew, one entry per CDR3 protein. Of around 450,000 distinct CDR3 sequences in the sample, about 22% are singletons; the top ten hold 7.1%. The material was peripheral blood mononuclear cells (PBMCs), obtained when the disease was refractory, from a patient treated with antithyroid drugs. These receptors all come from a female donor with Graves disease. Both conserved end residues are part of each CDR3. The D gene is left open where the match is weak. The listing skips clone size in some rows; elsewhere it reads once, few, many or a size class.

TRBV11-2	TRBD2	.	TRBJ2-3	16	TGTGCCAGCAGCGGACGACTAGCGGGCAGCACAGATACGCAGTATTTT	CASSGRLAGSTDTQYF
TRBV29-1	.	.	TRBJ2-7	12	TGCAGCGTTGGTTCCGGGGGCGACGAGCAGTACTTC	CSVGSGGDEQYF
TRBV5-8	.	once	TRBJ2-7	15	TGTGCCAGCAGCTCCCCCGGCGGCTATTCATACGAGCAGTACTTC	CASSSPGGYSYEQYF
TRBV7-9	TRBD2	few	TRBJ2-3	16	TGTGCCAGCAGCCCGAGCATGGCGGGGGGGCGATATACGCAGTATTTT	CASSPSMAGGRYTQYF
TRBV12-3/TRBV12-4	TRBD1	.	TRBJ2-1	17	TGTGCCAGCAGTAAAAATCCATGGGACAGGGGGAACAATGAGCAGTTCTTC	CASSKNPWDRGNNEQFF
TRBV28	TRBD1	.	TRBJ2-7	15	TGTGCCAGCAGTTCCCTGGGACAGGGCTCCTACGAGCAGTACTTC	CASSSLGQGSYEQYF
TRBV9	.	few	TRBJ1-2	15	TGTGCCAGCAGCGTATCGGACGTTCCGGTCTGGGGCTACACCTTC	CASSVSDVPVWGYTF
TRBV20-1	.	many	TRBJ2-7	12	TGCAGTGCTAGGGACAACTCCTACGAGCAGTACTTC	CSARDNSYEQYF
TRBV11-2	.	many	TRBJ1-1	14	TGTGCCAGCAGCTATCGGACAGCGAACACTGAAGCTTTCTTT	CASSYRTANTEAFF
TRBV2	.	.	TRBJ2-1	10	TGTGCCAGCAACGTCCATGAGCAGTTCTTC	CASNVHEQFF
TRBV2	.	many	TRBJ1-1	15	TGTGCCAGCAGTGAACAGGGCCAGGGGAACACTGAAGCTTTCTTT	CASSEQGQGNTEAFF
TRBV15	.	.	TRBJ2-2	15	TGTGCCACCAGCAGAGAGTTCCTAAACACCGGGGAGCTGTTTTTT	CATSREFLNTGELFF